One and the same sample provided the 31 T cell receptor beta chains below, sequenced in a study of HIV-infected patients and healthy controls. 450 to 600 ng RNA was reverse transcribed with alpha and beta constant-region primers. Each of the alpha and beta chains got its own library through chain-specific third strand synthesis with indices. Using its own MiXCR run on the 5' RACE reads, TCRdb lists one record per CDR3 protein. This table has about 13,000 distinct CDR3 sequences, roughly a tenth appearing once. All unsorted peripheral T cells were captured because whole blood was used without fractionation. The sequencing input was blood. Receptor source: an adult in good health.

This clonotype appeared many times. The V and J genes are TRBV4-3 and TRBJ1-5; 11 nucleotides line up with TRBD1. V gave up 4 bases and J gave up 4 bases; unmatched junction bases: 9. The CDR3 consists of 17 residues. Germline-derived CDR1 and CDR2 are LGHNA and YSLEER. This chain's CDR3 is CASSPALRDRGNQPQHF. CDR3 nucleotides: TGCGCCAGCAGCCCCGCCCTCCGGGACAGGGGGAATCAGCCCCAGCATTTT.

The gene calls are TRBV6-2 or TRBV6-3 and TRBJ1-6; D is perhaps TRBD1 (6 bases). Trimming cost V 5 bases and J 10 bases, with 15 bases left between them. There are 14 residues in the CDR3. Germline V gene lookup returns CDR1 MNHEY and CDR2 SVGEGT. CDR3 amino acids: CASSTTGEESPLHF. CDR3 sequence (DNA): TGTGCCAGCAGTACGACAGGTGAAGAGTCACCCCTCCACTTT.

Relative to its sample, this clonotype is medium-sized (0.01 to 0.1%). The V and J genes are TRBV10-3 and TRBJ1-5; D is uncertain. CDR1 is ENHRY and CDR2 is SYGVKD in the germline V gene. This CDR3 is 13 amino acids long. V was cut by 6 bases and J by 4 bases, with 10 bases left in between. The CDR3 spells CAISRTENQPQHF. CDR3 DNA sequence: TGTGCCATCAGCCGGACTGAAAATCAGCCCCAGCATTTT.

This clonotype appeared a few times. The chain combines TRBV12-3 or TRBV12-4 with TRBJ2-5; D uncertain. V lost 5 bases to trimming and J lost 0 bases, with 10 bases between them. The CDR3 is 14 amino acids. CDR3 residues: CASSTPGYQETQYF. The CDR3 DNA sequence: TGTGCCAGCAGTACCCCTGGATACCAAGAGACCCAGTACTTC.

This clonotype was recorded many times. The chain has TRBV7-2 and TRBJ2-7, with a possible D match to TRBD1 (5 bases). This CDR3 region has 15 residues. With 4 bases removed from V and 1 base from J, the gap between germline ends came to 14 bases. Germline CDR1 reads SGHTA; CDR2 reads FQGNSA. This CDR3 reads CASSSTNRQSYEQYF. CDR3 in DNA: TGTGCCAGCAGCTCCACGAACAGGCAATCCTACGAGCAGTACTTC. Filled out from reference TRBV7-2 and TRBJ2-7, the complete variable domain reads GAGVSQSPSNKVTEKGKDVELRCDPISGHTALYWYRQSLGQGLEFLIYFQGNSAPDKSGLPSDRFSAERTGGSVSTLTIQRTQQEDSAVYLCASSSTNRQSYEQYFGPGTRLTVT.

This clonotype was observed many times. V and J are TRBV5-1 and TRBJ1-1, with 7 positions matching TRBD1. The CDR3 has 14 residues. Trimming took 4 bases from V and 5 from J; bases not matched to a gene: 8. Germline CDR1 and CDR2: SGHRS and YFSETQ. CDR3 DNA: TGCGCCAGCAGCCCACAGGGGATGAGAACTGAAGCTTTCTTT. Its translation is CASSPQGMRTEAFF.

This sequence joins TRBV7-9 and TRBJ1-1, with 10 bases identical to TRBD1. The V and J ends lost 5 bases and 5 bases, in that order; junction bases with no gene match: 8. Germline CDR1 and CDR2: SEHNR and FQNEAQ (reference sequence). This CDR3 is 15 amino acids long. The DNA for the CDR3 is TGTGCCAGCAGCGGTAGACAGGGGGCGGCGACTGAAGCTTTCTTT. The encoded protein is CASSGRQGAATEAFF.

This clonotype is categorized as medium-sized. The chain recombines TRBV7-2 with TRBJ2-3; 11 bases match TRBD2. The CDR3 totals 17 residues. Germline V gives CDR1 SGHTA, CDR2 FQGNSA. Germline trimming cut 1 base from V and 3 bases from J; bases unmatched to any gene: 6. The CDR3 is CASSLGPSGGITDTQYF. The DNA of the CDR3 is TGTGCCAGCAGCTTAGGGCCTAGCGGGGGGATAACAGATACGCAGTATTTT.

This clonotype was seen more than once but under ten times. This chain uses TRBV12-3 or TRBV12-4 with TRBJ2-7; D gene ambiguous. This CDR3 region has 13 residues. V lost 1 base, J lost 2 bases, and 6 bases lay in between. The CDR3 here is CASSLVQPYEQYF. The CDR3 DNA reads TGTGCCAGCAGTTTAGTACAGCCCTACGAGCAGTACTTC.

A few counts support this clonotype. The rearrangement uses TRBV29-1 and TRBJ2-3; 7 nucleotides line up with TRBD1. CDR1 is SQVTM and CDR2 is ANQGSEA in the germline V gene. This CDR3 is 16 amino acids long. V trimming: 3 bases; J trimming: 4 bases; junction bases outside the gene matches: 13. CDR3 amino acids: CSVEPTGTVFPDTQYF. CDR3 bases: TGCAGCGTTGAGCCTACCGGGACAGTTTTCCCAGATACGCAGTATTTT.

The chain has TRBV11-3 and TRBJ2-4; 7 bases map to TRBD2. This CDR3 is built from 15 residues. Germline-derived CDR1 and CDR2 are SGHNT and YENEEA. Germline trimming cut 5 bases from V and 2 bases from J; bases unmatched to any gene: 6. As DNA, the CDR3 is TGTGCCAGCAGCCGAACGGGGGGTACCAAAAACATTCAGTACTTC. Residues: CASSRTGGTKNIQYF. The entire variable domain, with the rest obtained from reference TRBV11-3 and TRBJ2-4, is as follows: EAGVVQSPRYKIIEKKQPVAFWCNPISGHNTLYWYLQNLGQGPELLIRYENEEAVDDSQLPKDRFSAERLKGVDSTLKIQPAELGDSAVYLCASSRTGGTKNIQYFGAGTRLSVL.

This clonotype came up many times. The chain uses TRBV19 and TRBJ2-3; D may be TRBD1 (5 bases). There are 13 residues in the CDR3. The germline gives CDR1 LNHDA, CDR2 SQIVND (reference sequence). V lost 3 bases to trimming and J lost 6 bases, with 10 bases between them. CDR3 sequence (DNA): TGTGCCAGTAGTATGGGGCTGGCGGATACGCAGTATTTT. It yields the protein CASSMGLADTQYF.

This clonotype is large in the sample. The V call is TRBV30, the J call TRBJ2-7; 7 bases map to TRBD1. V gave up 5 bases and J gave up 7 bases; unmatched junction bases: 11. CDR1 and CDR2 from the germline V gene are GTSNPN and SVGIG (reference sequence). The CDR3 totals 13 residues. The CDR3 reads CAWAGTETREQYF. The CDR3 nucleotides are TGTGCCTGGGCCGGGACAGAGACCCGGGAGCAGTACTTC.

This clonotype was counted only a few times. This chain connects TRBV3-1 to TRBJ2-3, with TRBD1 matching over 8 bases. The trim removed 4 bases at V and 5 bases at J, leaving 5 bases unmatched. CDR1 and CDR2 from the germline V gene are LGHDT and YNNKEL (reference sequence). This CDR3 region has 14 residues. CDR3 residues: CASSPQGGLDTQYF. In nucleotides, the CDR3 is TGTGCCAGCAGCCCACAGGGGGGTTTAGATACGCAGTATTTT.

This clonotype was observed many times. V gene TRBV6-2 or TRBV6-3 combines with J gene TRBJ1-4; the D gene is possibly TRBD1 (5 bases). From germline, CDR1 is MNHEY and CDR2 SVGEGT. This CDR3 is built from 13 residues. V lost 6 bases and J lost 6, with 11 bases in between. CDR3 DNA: TGTGCCAGCAGAGGACATTCACATGAAAAACTGTTTTTT. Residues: CASRGHSHEKLFF.

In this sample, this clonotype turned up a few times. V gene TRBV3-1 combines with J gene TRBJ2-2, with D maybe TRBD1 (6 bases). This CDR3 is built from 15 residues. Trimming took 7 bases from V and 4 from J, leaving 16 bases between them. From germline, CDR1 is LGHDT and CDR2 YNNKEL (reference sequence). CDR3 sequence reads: CASTQTGRSTGELFF. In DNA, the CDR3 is TGTGCCAGCACCCAGACAGGTCGAAGCACCGGGGAGCTGTTTTTT.

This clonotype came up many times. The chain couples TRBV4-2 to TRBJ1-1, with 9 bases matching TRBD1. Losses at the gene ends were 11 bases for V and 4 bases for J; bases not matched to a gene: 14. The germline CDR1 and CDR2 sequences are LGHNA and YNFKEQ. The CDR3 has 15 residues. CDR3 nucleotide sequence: TGTGCCTCCCGACCGGGACAGGGATCGGGCACTGAAGCTTTCTTT. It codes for CASRPGQGSGTEAFF.

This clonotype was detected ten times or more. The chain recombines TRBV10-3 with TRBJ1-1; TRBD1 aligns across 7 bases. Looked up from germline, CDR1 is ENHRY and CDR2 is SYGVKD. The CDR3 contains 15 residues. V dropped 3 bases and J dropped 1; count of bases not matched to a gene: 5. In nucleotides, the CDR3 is TGTGCCATCAGTGACGGGGGACAGCCGAACACTGAAGCTTTCTTT. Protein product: CAISDGGQPNTEAFF.

CDR3 nucleotide sequence: TGCGCCAGCAGTGATATTCGAGGACCCCACGGCAATCAGCCCCAGCATTTT. Its translation: CASSDIRGPHGNQPQHF. The chain carries TRBV10-2 and TRBJ1-5; D not certain. CDR1 and CDR2 (germline): WSHSY, SAAADI. The CDR3 sequence is 17 residues long. Deletions cut 3 bases from V and 2 bases from J, with 17 bases between.

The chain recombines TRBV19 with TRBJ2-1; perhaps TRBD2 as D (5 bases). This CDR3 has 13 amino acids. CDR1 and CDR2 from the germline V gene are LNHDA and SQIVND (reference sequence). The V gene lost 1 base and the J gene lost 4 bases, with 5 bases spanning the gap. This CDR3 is CASSIGGYNEQFF. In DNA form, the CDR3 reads TGTGCCAGTAGTATAGGCGGGTACAATGAGCAGTTCTTC. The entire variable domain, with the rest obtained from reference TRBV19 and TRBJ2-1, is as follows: DGGITQSPKYLFRKEGQNVTLSCEQNLNHDAMYWYRQDPGQGLRLIYYSQIVNDFQKGDIAEGYSVSREKKESFPLTVTSAQKNPTAFYLCASSIGGYNEQFFGPGTRLTVL.

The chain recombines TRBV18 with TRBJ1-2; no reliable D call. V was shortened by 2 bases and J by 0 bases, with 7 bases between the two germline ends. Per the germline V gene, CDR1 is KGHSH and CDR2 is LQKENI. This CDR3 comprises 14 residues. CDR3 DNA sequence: TGTGCCAGCTCACCAGCAGAAGCTAACTATGGCTACACCTTC. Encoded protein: CASSPAEANYGYTF. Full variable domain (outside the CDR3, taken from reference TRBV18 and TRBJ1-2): NAGVMQNPRHLVRRRGQEARLRCSPMKGHSHVYWYRQLPEEGLKFMVYLQKENIIDESGMPKERFSAEFPKEGPSILRIQQVVRGDSAAYFCASSPAEANYGYTFGSGTRLTVV.

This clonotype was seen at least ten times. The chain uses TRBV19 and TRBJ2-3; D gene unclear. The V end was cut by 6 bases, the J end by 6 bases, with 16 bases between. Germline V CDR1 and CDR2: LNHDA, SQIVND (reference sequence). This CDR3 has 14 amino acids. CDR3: CASRVTGDVDTQYF. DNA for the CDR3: TGTGCCAGTAGAGTAACTGGGGATGTTGATACGCAGTATTTT.

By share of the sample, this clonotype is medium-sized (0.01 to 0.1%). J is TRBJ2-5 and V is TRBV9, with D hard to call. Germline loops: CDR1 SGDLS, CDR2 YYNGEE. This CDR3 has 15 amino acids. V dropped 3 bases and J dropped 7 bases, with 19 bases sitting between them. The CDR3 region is CASSANWLGKGTQYF. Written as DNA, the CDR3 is TGTGCCAGCAGCGCCAACTGGTTGGGCAAAGGGACCCAGTACTTC. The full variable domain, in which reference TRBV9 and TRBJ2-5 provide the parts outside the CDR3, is DSGVTQTPKHLITATGQRVTLRCSPRSGDLSVYWYQQSLDQGLQFLIQYYNGEERAKGNILERFSAQQFPDLHSELNLSSLELGDSALYFCASSANWLGKGTQYFGPGTRLLVL.

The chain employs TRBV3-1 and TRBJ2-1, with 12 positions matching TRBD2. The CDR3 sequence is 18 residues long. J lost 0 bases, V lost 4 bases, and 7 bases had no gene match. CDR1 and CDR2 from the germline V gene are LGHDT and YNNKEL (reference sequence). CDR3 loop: CASSRGLAGTSSYNEQFF. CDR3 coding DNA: TGTGCCAGCAGCCGCGGACTAGCGGGGACAAGCTCCTACAATGAGCAGTTCTTC.

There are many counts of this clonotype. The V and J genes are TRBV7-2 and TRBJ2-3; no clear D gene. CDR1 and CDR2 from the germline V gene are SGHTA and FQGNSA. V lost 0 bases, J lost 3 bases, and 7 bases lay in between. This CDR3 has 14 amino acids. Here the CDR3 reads CASSLASGTDTQYF. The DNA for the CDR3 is TGTGCCAGCAGCTTAGCTAGTGGTACAGATACGCAGTATTTT.

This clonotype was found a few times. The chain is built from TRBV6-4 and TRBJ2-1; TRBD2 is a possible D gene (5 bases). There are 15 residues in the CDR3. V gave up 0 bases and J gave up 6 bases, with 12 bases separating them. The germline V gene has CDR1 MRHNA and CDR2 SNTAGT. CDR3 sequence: CASSDSREGGNEQFF. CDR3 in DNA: TGTGCCAGCAGTGACTCTAGGGAAGGAGGCAATGAGCAGTTCTTC.

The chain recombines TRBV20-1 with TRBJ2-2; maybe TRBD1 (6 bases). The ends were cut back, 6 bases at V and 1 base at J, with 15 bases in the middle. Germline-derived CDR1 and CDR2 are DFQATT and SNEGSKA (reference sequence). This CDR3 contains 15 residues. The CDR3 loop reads CSAEQGHLNTGELFF. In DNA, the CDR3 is TGCAGTGCGGAACAGGGACACCTGAACACCGGGGAGCTGTTTTTT.

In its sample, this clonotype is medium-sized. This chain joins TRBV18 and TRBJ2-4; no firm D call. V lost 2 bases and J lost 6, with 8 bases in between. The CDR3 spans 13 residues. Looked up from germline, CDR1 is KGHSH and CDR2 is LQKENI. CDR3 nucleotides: TGTGCCAGCTCACCATCACCGACAAACATTCAGTACTTC. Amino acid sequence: CASSPSPTNIQYF.

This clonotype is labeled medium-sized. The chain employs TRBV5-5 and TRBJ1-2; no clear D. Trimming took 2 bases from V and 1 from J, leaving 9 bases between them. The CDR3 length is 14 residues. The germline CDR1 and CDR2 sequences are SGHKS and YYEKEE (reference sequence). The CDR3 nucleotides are TGTGCCAGCAGCTTTTTGGAGGGTAACTATGGCTACACCTTC. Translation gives CASSFLEGNYGYTF.

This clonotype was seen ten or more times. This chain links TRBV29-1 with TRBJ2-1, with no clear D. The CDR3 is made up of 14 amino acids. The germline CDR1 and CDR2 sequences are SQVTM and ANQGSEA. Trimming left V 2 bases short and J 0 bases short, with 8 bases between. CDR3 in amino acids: CSVEFPNSYNEQFF. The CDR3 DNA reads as TGCAGCGTTGAATTTCCTAACTCCTACAATGAGCAGTTCTTC.

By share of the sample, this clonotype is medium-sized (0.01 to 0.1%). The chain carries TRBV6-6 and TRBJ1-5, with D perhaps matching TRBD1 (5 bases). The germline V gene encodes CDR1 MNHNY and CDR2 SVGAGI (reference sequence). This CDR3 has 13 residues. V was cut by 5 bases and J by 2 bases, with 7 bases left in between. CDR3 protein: CASSEGGNQPQHF. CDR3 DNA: TGTGCCAGCAGTGAAGGGGGCAATCAGCCCCAGCATTTT.